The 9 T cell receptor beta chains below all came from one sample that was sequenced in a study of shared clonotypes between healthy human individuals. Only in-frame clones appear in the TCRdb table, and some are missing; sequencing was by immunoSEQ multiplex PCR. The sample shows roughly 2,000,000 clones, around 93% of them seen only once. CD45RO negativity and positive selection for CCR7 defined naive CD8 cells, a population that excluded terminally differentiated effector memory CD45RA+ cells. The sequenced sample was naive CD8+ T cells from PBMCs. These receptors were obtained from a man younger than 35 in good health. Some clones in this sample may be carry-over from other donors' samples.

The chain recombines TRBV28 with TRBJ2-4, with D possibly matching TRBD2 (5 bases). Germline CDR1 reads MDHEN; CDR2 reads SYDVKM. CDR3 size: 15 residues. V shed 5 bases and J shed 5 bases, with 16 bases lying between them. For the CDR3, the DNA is TGTGCCAGCAGTGATATCCGAGGGCTCCAAAACATTCAGTACTTC. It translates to CASSDIRGLQNIQYF.

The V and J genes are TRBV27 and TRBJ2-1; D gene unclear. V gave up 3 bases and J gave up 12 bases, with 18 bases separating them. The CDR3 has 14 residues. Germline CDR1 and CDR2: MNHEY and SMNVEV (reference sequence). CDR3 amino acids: CASSLTALLLVQFF. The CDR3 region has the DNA TGTGCCAGCAGTTTGACTGCCTTACTTCTAGTGCAGTTCTTC.

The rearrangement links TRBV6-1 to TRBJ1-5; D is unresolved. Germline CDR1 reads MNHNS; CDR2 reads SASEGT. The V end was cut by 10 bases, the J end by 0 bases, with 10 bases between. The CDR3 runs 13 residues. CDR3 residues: CAIDPDSNQPQHF. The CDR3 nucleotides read TGTGCCATCGACCCCGATAGCAATCAGCCCCAGCATTTT.

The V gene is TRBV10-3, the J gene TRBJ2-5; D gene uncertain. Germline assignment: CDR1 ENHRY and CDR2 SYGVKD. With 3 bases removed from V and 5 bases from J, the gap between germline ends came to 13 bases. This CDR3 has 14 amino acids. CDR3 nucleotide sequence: TGTGCCATCAGTGAATTGGGTAGGGTGGAGACCCAGTACTTC. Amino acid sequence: CAISELGRVETQYF.

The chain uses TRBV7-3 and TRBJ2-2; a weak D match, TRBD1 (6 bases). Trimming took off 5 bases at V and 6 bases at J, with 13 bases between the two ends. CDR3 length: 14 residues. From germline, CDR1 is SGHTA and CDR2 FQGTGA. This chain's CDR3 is CASSVTGFSGELFF. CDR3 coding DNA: TGTGCCAGCAGCGTCACAGGGTTTTCCGGGGAGCTGTTTTTT.

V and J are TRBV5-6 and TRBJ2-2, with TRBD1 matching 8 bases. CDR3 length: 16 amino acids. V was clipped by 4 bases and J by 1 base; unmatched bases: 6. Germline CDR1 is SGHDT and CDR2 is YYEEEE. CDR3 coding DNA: TGTGCCAGCAGCCTATGGGACAGGCGGAACACCGGGGAGCTGTTTTTT. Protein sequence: CASSLWDRRNTGELFF.

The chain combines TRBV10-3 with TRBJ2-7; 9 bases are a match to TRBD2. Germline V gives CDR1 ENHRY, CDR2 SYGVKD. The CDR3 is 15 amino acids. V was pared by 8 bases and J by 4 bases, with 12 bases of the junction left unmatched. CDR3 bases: TGTGCCATCGGAGGGGAAGCGGGAGGAGATTACGAGCAGTACTTC. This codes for CAIGGEAGGDYEQYF.

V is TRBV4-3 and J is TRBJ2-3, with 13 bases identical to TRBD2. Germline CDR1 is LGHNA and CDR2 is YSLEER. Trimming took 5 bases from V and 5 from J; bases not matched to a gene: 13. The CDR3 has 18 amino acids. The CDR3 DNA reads TGCGCCAGCAGCTTAAGGGGGGGACTAGCGGGATTGGGAGATACGCAGTATTTT. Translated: CASSLRGGLAGLGDTQYF.

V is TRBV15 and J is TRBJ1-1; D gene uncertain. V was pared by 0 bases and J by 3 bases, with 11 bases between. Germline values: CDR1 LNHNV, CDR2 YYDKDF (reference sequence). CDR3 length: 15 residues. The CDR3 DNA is TGTGCCACCAGCAGAGAATTTGCTGCCTACACTGAAGCTTTCTTT. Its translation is CATSREFAAYTEAFF.